This T cell receptor (beta chain) originates from a study of control samples from healthy donors and cancer patients. Assay used: immunoSEQ multiplex PCR; TCRdb lists only in-frame clones, some missing. The sample includes around 200,000 clones, roughly 91% seen only once; the top ten take roughly 1.5%. Input material: blood. The sequence was collected from a man in his late teens or twenties in good health.

The CDR3 spells CASSDLAGGRDFETQYF. The CDR3 coding sequence is TGTGCCAGCAGTGATCTGGCGGGGGGGCGGGATTTTGAGACCCAGTACTTC. V and J are TRBV2 and TRBJ2-5; 9 bases align to TRBD2. The junction had 13 bases not matched to a gene; V was cut back by 3 bases and J by 5 bases. The length of the CDR3 is 17 residues. CDR1 and CDR2 from the germline V gene are SNHLY and FYNNEI.